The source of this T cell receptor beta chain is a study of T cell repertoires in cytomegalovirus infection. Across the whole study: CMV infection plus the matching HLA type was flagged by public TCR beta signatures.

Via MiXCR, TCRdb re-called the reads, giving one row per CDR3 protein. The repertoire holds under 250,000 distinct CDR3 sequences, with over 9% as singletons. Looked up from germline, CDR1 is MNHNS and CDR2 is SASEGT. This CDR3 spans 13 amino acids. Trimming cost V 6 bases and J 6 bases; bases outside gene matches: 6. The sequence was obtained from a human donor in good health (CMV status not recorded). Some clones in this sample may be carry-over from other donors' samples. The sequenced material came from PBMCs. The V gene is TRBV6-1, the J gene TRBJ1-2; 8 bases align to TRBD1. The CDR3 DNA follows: TGTGCCAGCAGCCCCCGGACAGGGAATGGCTACACCTTC. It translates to CASSPRTGNGYTF.